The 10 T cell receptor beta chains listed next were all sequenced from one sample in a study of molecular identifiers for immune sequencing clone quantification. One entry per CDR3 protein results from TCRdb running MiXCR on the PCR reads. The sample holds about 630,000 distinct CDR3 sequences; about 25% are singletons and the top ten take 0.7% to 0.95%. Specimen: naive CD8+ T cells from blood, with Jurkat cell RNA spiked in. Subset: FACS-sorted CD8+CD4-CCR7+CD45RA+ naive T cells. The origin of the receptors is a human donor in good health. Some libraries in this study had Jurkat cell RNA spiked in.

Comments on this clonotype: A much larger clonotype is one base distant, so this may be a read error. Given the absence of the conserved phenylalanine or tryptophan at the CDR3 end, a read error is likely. Here the CDR3 reads CSVELAGALAGANVLTS. The CDR3 DNA follows: TGCAGCGTGGAACTAGCGGGTGCCCTCGCTGGGGCCAACGTCCTGACTTCC. The chain couples TRBV29-1 to TRBJ2-6; 9 bases agree with TRBD2. The CDR3 has 17 residues. CDR1 and CDR2 from the germline V gene are SQVTM and ANQGSEA. After removal of 6 bases from V and 2 bases from J, the junction contained 11 bases not matched to a gene.

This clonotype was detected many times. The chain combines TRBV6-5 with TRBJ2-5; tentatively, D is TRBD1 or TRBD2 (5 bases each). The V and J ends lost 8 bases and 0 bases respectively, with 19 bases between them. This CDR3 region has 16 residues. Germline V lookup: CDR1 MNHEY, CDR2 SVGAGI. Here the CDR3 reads CASHNPGRTNQETQYF. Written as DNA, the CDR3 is TGTGCCAGCCACAACCCGGGACGGACAAACCAAGAGACCCAGTACTTC.

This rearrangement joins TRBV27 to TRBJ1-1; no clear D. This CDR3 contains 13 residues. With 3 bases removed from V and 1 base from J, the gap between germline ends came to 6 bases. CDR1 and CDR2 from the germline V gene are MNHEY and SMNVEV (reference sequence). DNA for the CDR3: TGTGCCAGCAGTTTTTCCAGGAACACTGAAGCTTTCTTT. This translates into CASSFSRNTEAFF.

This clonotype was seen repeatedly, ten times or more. This chain's CDR3 is CASSLSRVLENIQYF. The CDR3 DNA is TGTGCCAGCAGTTTGTCGCGGGTTTTAGAAAACATTCAGTACTTC. The rearrangement uses TRBV12-3 or TRBV12-4 and TRBJ2-4, with a tentative D call TRBD2 (5 bases). The V end was cut by 3 bases, the J end by 5 bases, with 14 bases between. The length of the CDR3 is 15 residues.

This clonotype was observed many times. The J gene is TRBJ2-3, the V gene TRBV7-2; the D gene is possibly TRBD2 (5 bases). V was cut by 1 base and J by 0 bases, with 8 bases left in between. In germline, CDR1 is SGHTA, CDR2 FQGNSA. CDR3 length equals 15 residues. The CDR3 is CASSLGGLSTDTQYF. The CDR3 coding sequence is TGTGCCAGCAGCTTAGGAGGACTTAGCACAGATACGCAGTATTTT.

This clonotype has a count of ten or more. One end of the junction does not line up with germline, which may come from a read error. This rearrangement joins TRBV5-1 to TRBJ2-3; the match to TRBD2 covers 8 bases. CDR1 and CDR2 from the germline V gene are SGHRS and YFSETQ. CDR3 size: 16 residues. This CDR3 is CASSLLAGGSTDTQYF. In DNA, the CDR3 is TGTGCCAGCAGCTTATTGGCGGGGGGAAGCACAGATACGCAGTATTTT.

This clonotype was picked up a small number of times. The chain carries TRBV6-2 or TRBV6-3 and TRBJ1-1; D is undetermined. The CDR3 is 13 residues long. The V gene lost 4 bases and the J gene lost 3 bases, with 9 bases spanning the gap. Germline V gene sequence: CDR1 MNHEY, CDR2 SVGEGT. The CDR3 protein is CASSSPTDTEAFF. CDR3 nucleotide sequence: TGTGCCAGCAGTTCCCCTACAGACACTGAAGCTTTCTTT.

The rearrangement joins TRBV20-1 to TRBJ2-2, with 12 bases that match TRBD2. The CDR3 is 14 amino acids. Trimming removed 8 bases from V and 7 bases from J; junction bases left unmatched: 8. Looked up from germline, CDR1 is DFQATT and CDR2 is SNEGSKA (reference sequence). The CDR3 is CSPRLAGVDGELFF. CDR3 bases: TGCAGTCCGAGACTAGCGGGAGTGGACGGGGAGCTGTTTTTT.

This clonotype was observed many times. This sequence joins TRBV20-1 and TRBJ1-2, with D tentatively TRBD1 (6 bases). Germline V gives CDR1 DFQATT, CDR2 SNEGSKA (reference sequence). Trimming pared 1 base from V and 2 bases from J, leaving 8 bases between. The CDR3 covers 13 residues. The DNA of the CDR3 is TGCAGTGCTAGAGGGACAGACAACTATGGCTACACCTTC. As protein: CSARGTDNYGYTF.

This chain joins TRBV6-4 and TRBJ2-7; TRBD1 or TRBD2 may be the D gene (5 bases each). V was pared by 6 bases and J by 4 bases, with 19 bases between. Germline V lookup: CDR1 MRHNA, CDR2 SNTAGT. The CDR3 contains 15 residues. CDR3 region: CASSRVFGARYEQYF. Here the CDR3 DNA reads TGTGCCAGCAGCAGAGTGTTCGGGGCCAGATACGAGCAGTACTTC.